Listed here are 12 T cell receptor beta chains from one sample, sequenced in a study of identical twins. TCRdb fed the 5' RACE reads into MiXCR, producing one record per CDR3 protein. Counted here are under 900,000 distinct CDR3 sequences, over 9% occurring once; the ten biggest clones make up around 1.6%. The data were also submitted as part of a second study, on yellow fever vaccine responses in identical twins.

Sequences were obtained from PBMCs. These receptors originate from a woman between 18 and 29 years old in good health.

This clonotype was detected a few times. This chain links TRBV11-2 with TRBJ2-1; TRBD2 matches at 8 bases. Germline CDR1 SGHAT, CDR2 FQNNGV. V trimming: 3 bases; J trimming: 12 bases; junction bases outside the gene matches: 7. CDR3 length equals 13 residues. CDR3 in amino acids: CASSLDSGILQFF. The CDR3 DNA follows: TGTGCCAGCAGCTTGGATAGCGGGATCTTGCAGTTCTTC.

This clonotype was counted only a few times. The chain is built from TRBV7-9 and TRBJ2-5, with 9 bases identical to TRBD1. Germline V gives CDR1 SEHNR, CDR2 FQNEAQ (reference sequence). Trimming took 4 bases from V and 0 from J; bases not matched to a gene: 9. The length of the CDR3 is 17 residues. The CDR3 nucleotides read TGTGCCAGCAGCTCACTACAACAGGGGGCGAACCAAGAGACCCAGTACTTC. Protein: CASSSLQQGANQETQYF.

This sequence joins TRBV20-1 and TRBJ2-2; D is ambiguous. Germline V CDR1 and CDR2: DFQATT, SNEGSKA (reference sequence). CDR3 length equals 15 residues. The V and J ends lost 2 bases and 0 bases respectively, with 10 bases between them. The CDR3: CSARREKPNTGELFF. Here the CDR3 DNA reads TGCAGTGCTAGAAGAGAAAAACCGAACACCGGGGAGCTGTTTTTT.

The chain has TRBV28 and TRBJ2-4; 8 bases agree with TRBD1. CDR3 length: 16 amino acids. Per germline, CDR1 MDHEN and CDR2 SYDVKM. Trimming removed 4 bases from V and 6 bases from J; junction bases left unmatched: 11. CDR3 DNA sequence: TGTGCCAGCAGTTCCAAAGCGGCCGACAGGGGAAACATTCAGTACTTC. Translating it yields CASSSKAADRGNIQYF.

In this sample, this clonotype turned up a few times. The chain recombines TRBV7-6 with TRBJ2-3; possibly TRBD2 for D (5 bases). Trimming pared 2 bases from V and 0 bases from J, leaving 15 bases between. In germline, CDR1 is SGHVS, CDR2 FNYEAQ. This CDR3 is 17 amino acids long. Here the CDR3 DNA reads TGTGCCAGCAGCTTAAAGCTGACGGGATCTAGCACAGATACGCAGTATTTT. Protein sequence: CASSLKLTGSSTDTQYF.

This clonotype appeared a few times. The chain uses TRBV28 and TRBJ1-1; possible D gene TRBD1, 6 bases. The V and J ends lost 1 base and 3 bases respectively, with 21 bases between them. CDR1 is MDHEN, CDR2 SYDVKM, per germline. The CDR3 sequence is 18 residues long. CDR3 amino acids: CASSLSGGAVGRYTEAFF. CDR3 coding DNA: TGTGCCAGCAGTTTATCGGGGGGGGCCGTCGGGCGATACACTGAAGCTTTCTTT.

The chain links TRBV25-1 to TRBJ1-1; D perhaps matches TRBD1 (5 bases). CDR3 length equals 14 residues. Between the trimmed V and J ends, which lost 3 bases and 11 bases, there was a span of 19 bases. CDR1 is MGHDK and CDR2 is SYGVNS in the germline V gene. This CDR3 is CASSESSGYHEAFF. The CDR3 region has the DNA TGTGCCAGCAGTGAGTCATCAGGGTACCATGAGGCTTTCTTT.

This clonotype was seen at least ten times. Written as DNA, the CDR3 is TGTGCCAGCAGTTACGTCCGGGAGACTGAAGCTTTCTTT. The encoded protein is CASSYVRETEAFF. The V call is TRBV6-6, the J call TRBJ1-1, with unresolved D. The CDR3 extends over 13 amino acids. Trimming stripped 2 bases from V and 5 bases from J, with 9 bases between. The V gene's germline CDR1 is MNHNY and CDR2 SVGAGI (reference sequence).

About this clonotype: A much larger clone sits a single nucleotide away, making a read error possible. This chain joins TRBV29-1 and TRBJ2-2; D gene ambiguous. The CDR3 is made up of 13 amino acids. The V gene's germline CDR1 is SQVTM and CDR2 ANQGSEA. CDR3 sequence reads: CSVSLANTVELFF. CDR3 DNA sequence: TGCAGCGTTTCACTGGCGAACACCGTGGAGCTGTTTTTT.

The chain carries TRBV6-5 and TRBJ1-6; D is unclear. Trimming shortened V by 4 bases and J by 5 bases, and 9 bases separated the two germline ends. Germline loops: CDR1 MNHEY, CDR2 SVGAGI. The CDR3 spans 14 residues. The CDR3: CASSWDKDNSPLHF. The CDR3 DNA reads as TGTGCCAGCAGTTGGGATAAGGATAATTCACCCCTCCACTTT.

This clonotype was recorded a few times. This chain links TRBV29-1 with TRBJ2-5, with D maybe TRBD2 (5 bases). V lost 3 bases and J 7 bases, leaving 15 bases between the germline ends. CDR3 size: 13 residues. Germline V gene data show CDR1 as SQVTM and CDR2 as ANQGSEA. DNA of the CDR3: TGCAGCGTTGACCTCGGGGTCTACGGGACCCAGTACTTC. Translation: CSVDLGVYGTQYF.

CDR3 protein: CAISADGSYGYTF. The CDR3, as DNA: TGTGCCATCAGTGCAGACGGGTCCTATGGCTACACCTTC. The chain is built from TRBV10-3 and TRBJ1-2; D remains unclear. The CDR3 is 13 residues long. Germline V lookup: CDR1 ENHRY, CDR2 SYGVKD. Trimming pared 4 bases from V and 4 bases from J, leaving 10 bases between.